This is a list of T cell receptor beta chains from one sample in a study of blood T cell repertoires in COVID-19. Some clones are missing from TCRdb's copy, which holds only in-frame ones; the method was immunoSEQ multiplex PCR. The profile covers roughly 330,000 clones, with 75% to 90% appearing a single time and 5% taken by the ten largest. Sequencing input: PBMCs or T cells enriched from blood (not recorded which). These receptors all stem from a man under 40 who had recovered from COVID-19. CDR3s include the opening cysteine and the closing phenylalanine or tryptophan. D genes are given only for firm matches.

v_gene	len	d_gene	j_gene	CDR3aa	CDR3nt
TRBV11-3	19	TRBD1	TRBJ1-3	CASTNYSPTTGETGNTIYF	TGTGCCAGCACGAATTACTCCCCCACCACAGGGGAAACAGGAAACACCATATATTTT
TRBV11-2	14	TRBD1	TRBJ2-7	CASSPRTGGDEQYF	TGTGCCAGCAGCCCTCGGACAGGGGGGGACGAGCAGTACTTC
TRBV4-2	17	TRBD2	TRBJ2-5	CASSQGGSRGTSGAQYF	TGTGCCAGCAGCCAAGGGGGATCGCGGGGGACCTCGGGGGCCCAGTACTTC
TRBV28	13	NA	TRBJ1-1	CASSLVQQGEAFF	TGTGCCAGCAGTTTGGTACAACAGGGTGAAGCTTTCTTT
TRBV30	13	NA	TRBJ1-1	CAWGVGQDTEAFF	TGTGCCTGGGGGGTGGGGCAGGACACTGAAGCTTTCTTT
TRBV5-1	14	NA	TRBJ2-7	CASSSTRGSYEQYF	TGCGCCAGCAGCTCTACCCGGGGCTCCTACGAGCAGTACTTC
TRBV23-1	15	TRBD1	TRBJ2-5	CASSQSGQSRETQYF	TGCGCCAGCAGTCAATCGGGACAGAGCCGGGAGACCCAGTACTTC
TRBV27	14	TRBD1	TRBJ2-7	CASSFSRGIHEQYF	TGTGCCAGCAGTTTCTCCAGGGGGATCCACGAGCAGTACTTC
TRBV18	18	TRBD1	TRBJ2-2	CASSPLSGTGLTRGELFF	TGTGCCAGCTCACCACTATCCGGGACAGGGCTCACGCGGGGGGAGCTGTTTTTT
TRBV5-4	15	NA	TRBJ2-3	CASSFPDPGPDTQYF	TGTGCCAGCAGCTTCCCCGACCCGGGTCCAGATACGCAGTATTTT
TRBV7-9	13	NA	TRBJ2-1	CASSLGMGDEQFF	TGTGCCAGCAGCTTAGGAATGGGCGATGAGCAGTTCTTC
TRBV5-5	18	TRBD2	TRBJ2-7	CASSPLASSGTTSYEQYF	TGTGCCAGCAGCCCCCTGGCCTCTAGCGGAACTACTTCCTACGAGCAGTACTTC
TRBV19	15	NA	TRBJ2-1	CASSISGGPHNEQFF	TGTGCCAGTAGTATATCCGGGGGGCCCCACAATGAGCAGTTCTTC